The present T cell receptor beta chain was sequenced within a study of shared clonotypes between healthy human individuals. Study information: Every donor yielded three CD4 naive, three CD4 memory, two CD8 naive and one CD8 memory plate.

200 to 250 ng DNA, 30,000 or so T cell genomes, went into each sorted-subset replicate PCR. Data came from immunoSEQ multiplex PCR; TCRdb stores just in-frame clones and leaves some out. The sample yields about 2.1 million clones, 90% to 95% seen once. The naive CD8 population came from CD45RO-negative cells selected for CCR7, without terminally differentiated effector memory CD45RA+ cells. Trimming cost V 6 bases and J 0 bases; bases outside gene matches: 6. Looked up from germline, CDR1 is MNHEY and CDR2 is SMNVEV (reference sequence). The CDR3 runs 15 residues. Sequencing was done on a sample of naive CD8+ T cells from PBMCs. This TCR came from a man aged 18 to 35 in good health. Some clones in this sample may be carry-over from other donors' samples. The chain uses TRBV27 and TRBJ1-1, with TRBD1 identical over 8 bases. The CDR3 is CASRSLTGVNTEAFF. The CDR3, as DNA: TGTGCCAGCAGGTCCTTGACAGGGGTGAACACTGAAGCTTTCTTT.